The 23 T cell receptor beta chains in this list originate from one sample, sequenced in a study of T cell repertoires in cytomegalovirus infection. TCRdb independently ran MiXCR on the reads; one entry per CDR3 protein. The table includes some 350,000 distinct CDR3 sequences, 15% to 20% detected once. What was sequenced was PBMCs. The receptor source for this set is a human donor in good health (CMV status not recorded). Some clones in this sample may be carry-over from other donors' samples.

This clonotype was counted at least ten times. As DNA, the CDR3 is TGTGCCAGCAACACCCTAGCCGGTGAGCAGTTCTTC. The encoded protein is CASNTLAGEQFF. The chain has TRBV7-9 and TRBJ2-1; possible D gene TRBD2, 5 bases. From germline, CDR1 is SEHNR and CDR2 FQNEAQ (reference sequence). Trimming took off 7 bases at V and 9 bases at J, with 13 bases between the two ends. The length of the CDR3 is 12 residues.

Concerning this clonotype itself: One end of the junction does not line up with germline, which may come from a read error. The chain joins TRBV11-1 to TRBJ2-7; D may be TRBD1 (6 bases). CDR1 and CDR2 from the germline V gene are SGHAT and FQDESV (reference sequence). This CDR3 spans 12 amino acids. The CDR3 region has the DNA TGTGCCAGCAGCCATACAGGGCGCGAGCAGCACTTC. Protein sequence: CASSHTGREQHF.

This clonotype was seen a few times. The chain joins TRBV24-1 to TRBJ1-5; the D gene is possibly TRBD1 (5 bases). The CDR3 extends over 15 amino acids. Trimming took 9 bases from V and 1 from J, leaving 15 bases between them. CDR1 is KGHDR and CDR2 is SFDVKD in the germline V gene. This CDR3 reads CATSRGGLSNQPQHF. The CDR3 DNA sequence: TGTGCCACCTCCCGGGGCGGGTTAAGCAATCAGCCCCAGCATTTT.

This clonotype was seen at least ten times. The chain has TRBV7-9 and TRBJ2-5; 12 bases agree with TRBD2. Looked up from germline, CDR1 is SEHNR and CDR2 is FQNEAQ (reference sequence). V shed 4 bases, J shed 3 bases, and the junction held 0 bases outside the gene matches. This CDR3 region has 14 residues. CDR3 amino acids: CASSWTSGKETQYF. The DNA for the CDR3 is TGTGCCAGCAGCTGGACTAGCGGGAAAGAGACCCAGTACTTC.

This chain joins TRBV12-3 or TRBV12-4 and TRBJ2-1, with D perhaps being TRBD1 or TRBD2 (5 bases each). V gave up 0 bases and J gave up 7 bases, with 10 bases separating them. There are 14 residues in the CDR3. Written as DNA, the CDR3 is TGTGCCAGCAGTTTAGCCGTTTGGGGGAATGAGCAGTTCTTC. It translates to CASSLAVWGNEQFF.

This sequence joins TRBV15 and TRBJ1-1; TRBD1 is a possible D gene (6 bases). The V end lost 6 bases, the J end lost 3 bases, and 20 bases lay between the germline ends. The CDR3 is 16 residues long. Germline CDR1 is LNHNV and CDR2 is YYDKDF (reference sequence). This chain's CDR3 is CATREGDEGFDTEAFF. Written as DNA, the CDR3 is TGTGCCACCAGAGAGGGGGACGAGGGGTTTGACACTGAAGCTTTCTTT.

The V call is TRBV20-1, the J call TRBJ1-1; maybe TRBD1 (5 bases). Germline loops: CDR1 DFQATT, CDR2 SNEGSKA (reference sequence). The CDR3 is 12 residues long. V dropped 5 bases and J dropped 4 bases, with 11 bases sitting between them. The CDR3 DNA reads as TGCAGTGCTGGGGCTGTGGGCACTGAAGCTTTCTTT. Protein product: CSAGAVGTEAFF.

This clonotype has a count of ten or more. The CDR3 sequence is CASSLGLGREGRIEQFF. As DNA, the CDR3 is TGTGCCAGCAGCTTAGGTTTAGGGCGGGAGGGCCGGATAGAGCAGTTCTTC. V gene TRBV7-6 combines with J gene TRBJ2-1; 9 bases are shared with TRBD2. The J segment lost 10 bases and the V segment lost 1 base, leaving 14 bases of the junction unmatched. CDR3 length: 17 residues. Germline lookup yields CDR1 SGHVS and CDR2 FNYEAQ.

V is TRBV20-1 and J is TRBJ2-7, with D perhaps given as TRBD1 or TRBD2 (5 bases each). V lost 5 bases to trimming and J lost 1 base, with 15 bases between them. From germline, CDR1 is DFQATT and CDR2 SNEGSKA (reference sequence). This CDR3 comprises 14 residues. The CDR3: CSAGTRGSSYEQYF. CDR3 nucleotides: TGCAGTGCTGGTACCCGGGGCAGTTCCTACGAGCAGTACTTC.

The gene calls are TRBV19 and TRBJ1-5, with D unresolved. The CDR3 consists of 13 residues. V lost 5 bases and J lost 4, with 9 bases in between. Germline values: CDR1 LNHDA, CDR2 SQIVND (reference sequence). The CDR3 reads CASSFVQNQPQHF. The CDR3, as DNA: TGTGCCAGTAGTTTTGTCCAAAATCAGCCCCAGCATTTT.

CDR3 amino acids: CASSTNRDQPQHF. DNA for the CDR3: TGTGCCAGTAGCACCAACAGGGATCAGCCCCAGCATTTT. V usage is TRBV19 and J usage is TRBJ1-5, with D tentatively TRBD1 (6 bases). The CDR3 spans 13 residues. The V end lost 6 bases, the J end lost 5 bases, and 11 bases lay between the germline ends. CDR1 is LNHDA, CDR2 SQIVND, per germline (reference sequence).

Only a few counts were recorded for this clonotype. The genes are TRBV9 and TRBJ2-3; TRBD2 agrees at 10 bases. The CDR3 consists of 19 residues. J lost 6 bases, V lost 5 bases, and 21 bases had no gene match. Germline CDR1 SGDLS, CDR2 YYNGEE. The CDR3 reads CASRGEAGGPLNFMDTQYF. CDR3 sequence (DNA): TGTGCCAGCAGGGGTGAAGCGGGAGGGCCCCTTAATTTCATGGATACGCAGTATTTT.

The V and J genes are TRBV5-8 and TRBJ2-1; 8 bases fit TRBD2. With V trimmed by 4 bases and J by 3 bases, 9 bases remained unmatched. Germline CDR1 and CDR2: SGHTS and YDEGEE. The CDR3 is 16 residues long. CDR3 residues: CASSPIGRVGYNEQFF. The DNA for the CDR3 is TGTGCCAGCAGCCCCATCGGGAGGGTGGGCTACAATGAGCAGTTCTTC. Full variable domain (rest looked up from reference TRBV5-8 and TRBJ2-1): EAGVTQSPTHLIKTRGQQATLRCSPISGHTSVYWYQQALGLGLQFLLWYDEGEERNRGNFPPRFSGRQFPNYSSELNVNALELEDSALYLCASSPIGRVGYNEQFFGPGTRLTVL.

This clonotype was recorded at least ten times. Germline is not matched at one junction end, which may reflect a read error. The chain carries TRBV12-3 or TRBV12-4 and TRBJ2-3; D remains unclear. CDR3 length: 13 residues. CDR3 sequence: CASSLAELDTQYF. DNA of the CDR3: TGTGCCAGCAGCTTAGCTGAGTTAGATACGCAGTATTTT.

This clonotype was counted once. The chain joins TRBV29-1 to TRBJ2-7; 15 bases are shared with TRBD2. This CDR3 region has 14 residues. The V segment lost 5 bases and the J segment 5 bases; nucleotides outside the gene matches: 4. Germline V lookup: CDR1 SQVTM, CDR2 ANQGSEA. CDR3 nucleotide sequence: TGCAGCGTTTCCCGGACTAGCGGGAGGGACGAGCAGTACTTC. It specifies CSVSRTSGRDEQYF.

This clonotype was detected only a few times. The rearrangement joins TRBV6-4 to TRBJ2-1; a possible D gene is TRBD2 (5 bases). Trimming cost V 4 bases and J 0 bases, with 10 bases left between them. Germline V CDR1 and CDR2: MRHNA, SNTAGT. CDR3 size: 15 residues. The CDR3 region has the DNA TGTGCCAGCAGTGTTATGGGGAGCTCCTACAATGAGCAGTTCTTC. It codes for CASSVMGSSYNEQFF.

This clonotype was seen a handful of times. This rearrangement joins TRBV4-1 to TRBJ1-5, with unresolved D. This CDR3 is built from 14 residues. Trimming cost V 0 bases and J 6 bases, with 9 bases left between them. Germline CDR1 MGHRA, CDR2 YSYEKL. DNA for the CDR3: TGCGCCAGCAGCCAAGAGTCTTGGCGTCAGCCCCAGCATTTT. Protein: CASSQESWRQPQHF.

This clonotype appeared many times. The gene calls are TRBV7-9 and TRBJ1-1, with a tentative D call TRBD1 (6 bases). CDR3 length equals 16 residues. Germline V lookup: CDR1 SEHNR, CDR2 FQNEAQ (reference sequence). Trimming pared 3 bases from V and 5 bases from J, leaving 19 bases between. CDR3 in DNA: TGTGCCAGCAGCTTGCATAGACGGGGGGCTCGGACTGAAGCTTTCTTT. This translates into CASSLHRRGARTEAFF.

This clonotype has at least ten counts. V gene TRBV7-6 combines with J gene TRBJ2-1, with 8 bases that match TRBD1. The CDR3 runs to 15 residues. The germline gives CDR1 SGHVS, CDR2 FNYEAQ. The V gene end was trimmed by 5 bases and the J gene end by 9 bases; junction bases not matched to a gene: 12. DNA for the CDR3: TGTGCCAGCAGCCCCGGACAGGGTCCGGATGGTGAGCAGTTCTTC. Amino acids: CASSPGQGPDGEQFF.

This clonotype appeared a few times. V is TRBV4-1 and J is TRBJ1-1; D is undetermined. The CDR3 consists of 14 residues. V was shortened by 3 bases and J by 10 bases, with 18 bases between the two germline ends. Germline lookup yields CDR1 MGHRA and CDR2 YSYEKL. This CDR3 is CASSQPPGKKVAFF. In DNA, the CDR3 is TGCGCCAGCAGCCAGCCCCCGGGAAAGAAGGTAGCTTTCTTT.

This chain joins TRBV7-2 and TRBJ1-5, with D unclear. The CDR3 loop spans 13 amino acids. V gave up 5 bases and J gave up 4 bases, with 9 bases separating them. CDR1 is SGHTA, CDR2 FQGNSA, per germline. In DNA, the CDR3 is TGTGCCAGCAGCGCTTATCCGAATCAGCCCCAGCATTTT. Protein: CASSAYPNQPQHF.

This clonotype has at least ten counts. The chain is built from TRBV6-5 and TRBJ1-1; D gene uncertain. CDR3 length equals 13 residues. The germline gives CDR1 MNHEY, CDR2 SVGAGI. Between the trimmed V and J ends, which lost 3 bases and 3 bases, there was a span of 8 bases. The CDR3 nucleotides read TGTGCCAGCAGTTATGGGGAGTACACTGAAGCTTTCTTT. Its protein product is CASSYGEYTEAFF.

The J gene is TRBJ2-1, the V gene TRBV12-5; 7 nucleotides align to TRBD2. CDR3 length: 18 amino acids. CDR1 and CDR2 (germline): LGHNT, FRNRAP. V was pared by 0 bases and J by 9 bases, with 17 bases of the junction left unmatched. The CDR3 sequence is CASGLVLFGGGPSSEQFF. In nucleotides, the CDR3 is TGTGCTAGTGGTTTGGTCCTCTTTGGGGGAGGGCCCTCATCTGAGCAGTTCTTC.